The next 29 T cell receptor beta chains were all read from a single sample in a study of T cell responses to AZD1222 COVID-19 vaccine. Produced via immunoSEQ multiplex PCR; TCRdb's table is partial and in-frame only. The sample records about 120,000 clones, 70% to 90% being singletons. The sample in question was peripheral blood, obtained on day 0 of AZD1222 vaccination. The source is an adult in good health.

In this sample, this clone turned up once. Germline is not matched at one junction end, which may reflect a read error. This chain joins TRBV7-9 and TRBJ2-7; TRBD1 aligns across 8 bases. Per germline, CDR1 SEHNR and CDR2 FQNEAQ (reference sequence). This CDR3 comprises 12 residues. The CDR3 DNA is TGTGCCAGCAGCTTAGCCTCCGGGACAGGAGCTTTC. Protein sequence: CASSLASGTGAF.

The J gene is TRBJ2-7, the V gene TRBV6-2 or TRBV6-3, with D perhaps given as TRBD1 or TRBD2 (5 bases each). Germline-derived CDR1 and CDR2 are MNHEY and SVGEGT. Trimming took off 4 bases at V and 6 bases at J, with 16 bases between the two ends. The length of the CDR3 is 14 residues. CDR3 protein: CASSSWGRLREQYF. As DNA, the CDR3 is TGTGCCAGCAGTTCCTGGGGACGGCTTCGCGAGCAGTACTTC.

This clone was detected once. The V gene is TRBV5-1, the J gene TRBJ2-1; 7 bases align to TRBD1. Germline V CDR1 and CDR2: SGHRS, YFSETQ. CDR3 length: 12 residues. V shed 3 bases and J 12 bases; nucleotides not matched to a gene: 6. CDR3 sequence reads: CASSSDPGGQFF. Written as DNA, the CDR3 is TGCGCCAGCAGCTCGGACCCAGGGGGGCAGTTCTTC.

Details on this clone: The same CDR3 can be traced to other DNA sequences in this sample. This rearrangement joins TRBV5-1 to TRBJ1-4, with 7 nucleotides matching TRBD1. Per the germline V gene, CDR1 is SGHRS and CDR2 is YFSETQ. The CDR3 sequence is 15 residues long. V gave up 2 bases and J gave up 0 bases; unmatched junction bases: 1. CDR3 residues: CASSLTGATNEKLFF. CDR3 DNA: TGCGCCAGCAGCTTAACAGGGGCAACTAATGAAAAACTGTTTTTT.

The gene calls are TRBV7-9 and TRBJ2-2; D gene ambiguous. The germline V and J ends were trimmed by 5 bases and 2 bases, with 15 bases remaining between them. The CDR3 covers 16 residues. Germline V gives CDR1 SEHNR, CDR2 FQNEAQ (reference sequence). The CDR3 loop is CASSPLHYDNTGELFF. CDR3 nucleotides: TGTGCCAGCAGCCCCCTCCACTACGACAACACCGGGGAGCTGTTTTTT.

The chain uses TRBV10-3 and TRBJ1-3; no definite D call. V was shortened by 0 bases and J by 3 bases, with 12 bases between the two germline ends. This CDR3 is 16 amino acids long. The germline gives CDR1 ENHRY, CDR2 SYGVKD. The CDR3 is CAISESVGSLGNTIYF. The CDR3 DNA reads as TGTGCCATCAGTGAGTCAGTCGGAAGCCTTGGAAACACCATATATTTT.

This clone was counted once. The rearrangement links TRBV11-3 to TRBJ2-5; either TRBD1 or TRBD2 may supply D (6 bases each). Germline values: CDR1 SGHNT, CDR2 YENEEA. With 4 bases removed from V and 5 bases from J, the gap between germline ends came to 11 bases. The CDR3 has 13 amino acids. CDR3 in DNA: TGTGCCAGCAGCTCCCAAGGGGGGGAGACCCAGTACTTC. Protein product: CASSSQGGETQYF.

The chain carries TRBV6-5 and TRBJ1-1; D gene unclear. The CDR3 loop spans 15 amino acids. Trimming shortened V by 2 bases and J by 0 bases, and 10 bases separated the two germline ends. The V gene's germline CDR1 is MNHEY and CDR2 SVGAGI. The CDR3 sequence: CASSYRRSMNTEAFF. CDR3 coding DNA: TGTGCCAGCAGTTACAGACGGAGTATGAACACTGAAGCTTTCTTT.

CDR3 in DNA: TGTGCCAGCAGCTTAGTTCTCCCGGACAGCCTAAGAGGCGTGACTTTC. It translates to CASSLVLPDSLRGVTF. V gene TRBV7-2 combines with J gene TRBJ2-6; D possibly corresponds to TRBD1 (6 bases). Germline V gene sequence: CDR1 SGHTA, CDR2 FQGNSA. Trimming removed 1 base from V and 17 bases from J, with 24 bases in between. This CDR3 comprises 16 residues.

This chain joins TRBV5-1 and TRBJ2-5; 10 nucleotides align to TRBD2. V gave up 2 bases and J gave up 3 bases; unmatched junction bases: 1. In germline, CDR1 is SGHRS, CDR2 YFSETQ. This CDR3 region has 14 residues. CDR3 protein: CASSFSGGKETQYF. The CDR3 region has the DNA TGCGCCAGCAGCTTTAGCGGGGGGAAAGAGACCCAGTACTTC.

The V gene is TRBV5-6, the J gene TRBJ2-5; TRBD1 matches at 7 bases. The CDR3 covers 14 residues. Germline V lookup: CDR1 SGHDT, CDR2 YYEEEE. V dropped 4 bases and J dropped 5; count of bases not matched to a gene: 8. In DNA form, the CDR3 reads TGTGCCAGCAGCCTACAGGGGAGTGGGGAGACCCAGTACTTC. Its translation: CASSLQGSGETQYF. Full variable domain (missing parts from reference TRBV5-6 and TRBJ2-5): DAGVTQSPTHLIKTRGQQVTLRCSPKSGHDTVSWYQQALGQGPQFIFQYYEEEERQRGNFPDRFSGHQFPNYSSELNVNALLLGDSALYLCASSLQGSGETQYFGPGTRLLVL.

The CDR3, as DNA: TGTGCCAGCAGCGTAGTGGCCACTAGCGGGGAGCAGTACTTC. It encodes CASSVVATSGEQYF. This sequence joins TRBV9 and TRBJ2-7; 9 bases line up with TRBD2. J was trimmed by 7 bases and V by 0 bases; bases with no gene match: 5. CDR1 is SGDLS and CDR2 is YYNGEE in the germline V gene. The CDR3 runs to 14 residues.

The V and J genes are TRBV10-3 and TRBJ1-2, with D perhaps TRBD1 (5 bases). Deletions cut 9 bases from V and 5 bases from J, with 16 bases between. The CDR3 is 13 amino acids. CDR1 and CDR2 (germline): ENHRY, SYGVKD. The CDR3 DNA reads as TGTGCCATGGGGACCGGGAGGGCGTATGGCTACACCTTC. Amino acids: CAMGTGRAYGYTF.

This clone occurred a few times. The gene calls are TRBV5-4 and TRBJ2-1; 11 bases agree with TRBD2. Looked up from germline, CDR1 is SGHNT and CDR2 is YYREEE (reference sequence). V trimming: 0 bases; J trimming: 8 bases; junction bases outside the gene matches: 10. CDR3 length: 17 residues. The CDR3 loop reads CASSLGLLAGVRDEQFF. The CDR3 region has the DNA TGTGCCAGCAGCTTGGGGCTACTAGCGGGAGTGAGGGATGAGCAGTTCTTC.

The chain links TRBV10-3 to TRBJ2-3; D remains unclear. The CDR3 loop spans 16 amino acids. The ends were cut back, 6 bases at V and 4 bases at J, with 20 bases in the middle. Germline CDR1 ENHRY, CDR2 SYGVKD. The CDR3 DNA sequence: TGTGCCATCAGCCCGCGGTGGGCTGGTTCCGCAGATACGCAGTATTTT. This encodes CAISPRWAGSADTQYF.

This rearrangement joins TRBV6-2 or TRBV6-3 to TRBJ2-7, with TRBD2 matching over 8 bases. The CDR3 contains 14 residues. V shed 4 bases and J 6 bases; nucleotides not matched to a gene: 8. Germline-derived CDR1 and CDR2 are MNHEY and SVGEGT. In DNA, the CDR3 is TGTGCCAGCAGTTGGTCCGGGACTAGAAGCGAGCAGTACTTC. Protein: CASSWSGTRSEQYF.

The chain employs TRBV7-9 and TRBJ2-5, with 12 nucleotides matching TRBD2. Trimming at V came to 3 bases and at J to 3 bases, leaving 8 bases not matched to a gene. The CDR3 spans 17 residues. Germline CDR1 reads SEHNR; CDR2 reads FQNEAQ (reference sequence). The CDR3 is CASSLGMTSGGKETQYF. In DNA, the CDR3 is TGTGCCAGCAGCTTGGGGATGACTAGCGGGGGTAAAGAGACCCAGTACTTC.

The CDR3 DNA reads TGTGCCAGCAGCCAAGGAAGGTTGAGTCGCGAGGGCAATCAGCCCCAGCATTTT. Translation: CASSQGRLSREGNQPQHF. This chain joins TRBV3-1 (or the pseudogene TRBV3-2) and TRBJ1-5; D remains unclear. The CDR3 has 18 residues. Germline CDR1 is LGHDT and CDR2 is YNNKEL (reference sequence). With 1 base removed from V and 2 bases from J, the gap between germline ends came to 18 bases.

The V and J genes are TRBV27 and TRBJ1-1; TRBD1 aligns across 9 bases. The CDR3 runs to 16 residues. Per germline, CDR1 MNHEY and CDR2 SMNVEV (reference sequence). The V gene end was trimmed by 3 bases and the J gene end by 8 bases; junction bases not matched to a gene: 13. The DNA for the CDR3 is TGTGCCAGCAGTTTGCAACTACTTACAGGGGGCGAGGAAGCTTTCTTT. The encoded protein is CASSLQLLTGGEEAFF.

This clone was detected only once. V gene TRBV6-4 combines with J gene TRBJ1-1; D is unclear. The CDR3 loop spans 15 amino acids. Germline assignment: CDR1 MRHNA and CDR2 SNTAGT. The germline V and J ends were trimmed by 4 bases and 3 bases, with 15 bases remaining between them. CDR3 in DNA: TGTGCCAGCAGTGTTCTTGCAGGTGGCGACACTGAAGCTTTCTTT. Translating it yields CASSVLAGGDTEAFF.

The gene calls are TRBV5-1 and TRBJ1-2; a weak D match, TRBD1 (5 bases). Germline V CDR1 and CDR2: SGHRS, YFSETQ. V shed 5 bases and J shed 0 bases, with 14 bases lying between them. The CDR3 consists of 15 residues. This chain's CDR3 is CASRIGTETNYGYTF. Written as DNA, the CDR3 is TGCGCCAGCAGGATTGGGACCGAAACTAACTATGGCTACACCTTC.

The table lists this clone with a count of one. The chain combines TRBV5-6 with TRBJ2-7; TRBD2 aligns across 7 bases. This CDR3 region has 18 residues. Per the germline V gene, CDR1 is SGHDT and CDR2 is YYEEEE. J gave up 0 bases and V 0 bases, and 12 bases lay outside the gene matches. The CDR3 region has the DNA TGTGCCAGCAGCTTGGGCGCCCTCCGGGACTACTTCTCCTACGAGCAGTACTTC. Translating it yields CASSLGALRDYFSYEQYF.

This chain connects TRBV6-6 to TRBJ1-6; 9 bases fit TRBD1. V dropped 6 bases and J dropped 5; count of bases not matched to a gene: 2. This CDR3 is built from 14 residues. CDR1 and CDR2 (germline): MNHNY, SVGAGI (reference sequence). For the CDR3, the DNA is TGTGCCAGCAGGGGACAGGGCAATAATTCACCCCTCCACTTT. It is translated as CASRGQGNNSPLHF.

The sample holds one count of this clone. The gene calls are TRBV7-9 and TRBJ1-2, with 7 bases matching TRBD1. The V segment lost 5 bases and the J segment 5 bases; nucleotides outside the gene matches: 5. Germline CDR1 reads SEHNR; CDR2 reads FQNEAQ (reference sequence). The CDR3 runs to 13 residues. CDR3 nucleotides: TGTGCCAGCAGCACGGGACAGACGTATGGCTACACCTTC. Translating it yields CASSTGQTYGYTF.

CDR3 coding DNA: TGCGCCAGCAGCTTGGTGGGGGAAAACACTGAAGCTTTCTTT. It translates to CASSLVGENTEAFF. The chain links TRBV5-1 to TRBJ1-1; perhaps TRBD1 as D (5 bases). The CDR3 extends over 14 amino acids. Germline CDR1 is SGHRS and CDR2 is YFSETQ. Trimming took off 0 bases at V and 2 bases at J, with 8 bases between the two ends.

The J gene is TRBJ2-5, the V gene TRBV5-1; no reliable D call. Per the germline V gene, CDR1 is SGHRS and CDR2 is YFSETQ. The CDR3 has 14 residues. Between the trimmed V and J ends, which lost 3 bases and 5 bases, there was a span of 14 bases. CDR3 nucleotides: TGCGCCAGCAGCTGGACCGGACCCGGGGAGACCCAGTACTTC. Protein: CASSWTGPGETQYF.

This clone has only one observation. The V gene is TRBV6-5, the J gene TRBJ1-3, with TRBD1 as a possible D gene (5 bases). Trimming took off 2 bases at V and 2 bases at J, with 10 bases between the two ends. Germline lookup yields CDR1 MNHEY and CDR2 SVGAGI. This CDR3 spans 15 amino acids. CDR3 coding DNA: TGTGCCAGCAGTTACAGTGGGGGACCTGGAAACACCATATATTTT. It is translated as CASSYSGGPGNTIYF.

This rearrangement joins TRBV23-1 to TRBJ2-7, with D unresolved. TRBV23-1 is flagged as an ORF with uncertain function. This CDR3 contains 11 residues. Trimming removed 5 bases at V and 7 bases at J, with 9 bases between. The CDR3 nucleotides are TGCGCCAGCAGTATCCCCTCAGAGCAGTACTTC. Residues: CASSIPSEQYF.

The rearrangement links TRBV27 to TRBJ2-1; the match to TRBD2 covers 8 bases. The CDR3 runs 15 residues. Germline lookup yields CDR1 MNHEY and CDR2 SMNVEV (reference sequence). The J segment lost 7 bases and the V segment lost 4 bases, leaving 9 bases of the junction unmatched. In DNA form, the CDR3 reads TGTGCCAGCAGTTACTCCACTAGCGGCATAAATGAGCAGTTCTTC. It translates to CASSYSTSGINEQFF.